These T cell receptor beta chains were read from a single sample in a study of blood T cell repertoires in COVID-19. Sequencing used immunoSEQ multiplex PCR; TCRdb keeps in-frame clones, though not all of them. Here the sample spans about 70,000 clones, roughly 73% being singletons. Sequenced material: peripheral blood. The receptor set was obtained from a woman aged 55-69 years with acute or convalescent COVID-19. The CDR3 runs from the conserved cysteine through the conserved F or W.

TRBJ1-1 TRBV10-3 CAIKGGEVNTEAFF
TRBJ1-2 TRBV12-3/TRBV12-4 CASSDRVSYTF
TRBJ2-5 TRBV6-5 CASKTSSRETQYF
TRBJ2-7 TRBV7-8 CASSSLKTGYYEQYF
TRBJ1-2 TRBV19 CASSRPDRVLGYTF
TRBJ2-7 TRBV27 CASSLVLGTGPSEQYF
TRBJ1-3 TRBV19 CASIERAGNTIYF
TRBJ2-1 TRBV7-9 CASSLARVNEQFF
TRBJ2-5 TRBV15 CATSSGGPQETQYF
TRBJ2-5 TRBV7-9 CASSPLAGEETQYF
TRBJ1-1 TRBV21-1 CASSKEDTLNTEAFF
TRBJ1-2 TRBV28 CASQGDYGYTF
TRBJ2-1 TRBV7-9 CASSLAGGYNEQFF
TRBJ2-7 TRBV5-6 CASSLDRGAYEQYF
TRBJ2-7 TRBV5-1 CASSLSGVSSYEQYF
TRBJ2-1 TRBV7-6 CASSLGASGGVYEQFF
TRBJ1-2 TRBV25-1 CACGATGYGYTF
TRBJ1-4 TRBV7-8 CASSSLGDRAYEKLFF
TRBJ1-2 TRBV6-1 CASSEGTGHGYTF
TRBJ1-1 TRBV28 CASSSGVTEAFF
TRBJ1-2 TRBV4-1 CASRPTGNYGYTF
TRBJ2-7 TRBV18 CASSYAAGASDEQYF
TRBJ2-2 TRBV9 CASSVGGTGVTVGELFF
TRBJ2-5 TRBV6-2/TRBV6-3 CASSYEETQYF
TRBJ2-5 TRBV7-2 CASSLRLAGIQETQYF
TRBJ2-3 TRBV4-2 CASSQDQTDTQYF
TRBJ1-1 TRBV5-1 CASSQGVLNTEAFF
TRBJ1-4 TRBV28 CASSPLRGGNEKLFF
TRBJ2-5 TRBV5-1 CASSLTEDWETQYF
TRBJ1-1 TRBV28 CASSSFQGPEGNTEAFF
TRBJ1-4 TRBV27 CASSPTGIYEKLFF
TRBJ2-7 TRBV18 CASSPGTGGSEQYF
TRBJ1-2 TRBV13 CASSFSGTGGAYGYTF
TRBJ1-2 TRBV6-4 CASSGLGGTGRDGYTF
TRBJ1-2 TRBV5-6 CASSLQGARSYGYTF
TRBJ2-5 TRBV9 CASSVAGQGAWETQYF
TRBJ2-1 TRBV30 CAWSGTGTSAYNEQFF
TRBJ2-3 TRBV6-5 CASSYLLAGGPGTQYF
TRBJ1-2 TRBV9 CASSVQDRSQPPYGYTF
TRBJ2-7 TRBV14 CASSQERVSEQYF
TRBJ1-6 TRBV4-3 CASSQDPGSPLHF
TRBJ2-6 TRBV27 CASSPLGDSRGANVLTF
TRBJ1-1 TRBV4-2 CASSHRTDPNTEAFF
TRBJ1-2 TRBV7-6 CASSGGAANYGYTF
TRBJ2-7 TRBV28 CASSYRLDEQYF
TRBJ2-1 TRBV19 CASSQLWTGYNEQFF
TRBJ2-3 TRBV10-3 CAISAPSGDTQYF
TRBJ1-2 TRBV5-4 CASSSRGEATF
TRBJ2-2 TRBV15 CATSRGGDHGELFF
TRBJ2-7 TRBV28 CASSLRDRGYEQYF
TRBJ2-3 TRBV2 CASSARTSTDTQYF
TRBJ1-3 TRBV10-2 CASGDRGRSGNTIYF
TRBJ2-5 TRBV9 CASSPSRLEWETQYF
TRBJ2-7 TRBV7-9 CASSPPGGWDEQYF
TRBJ2-2 TRBV25-1 CASSALLAGGPGGELFF
TRBJ1-3 TRBV19 CASSRPGTVSGNTIYF
TRBJ2-5 TRBV19 CASAGRLAGGETQYF
TRBJ1-2 TRBV18 CASSPRAKNDRTNGYTF
TRBJ2-3 TRBV29-1 CSVAGTTGLGTDTQYF
TRBJ1-5 TRBV6-2/TRBV6-3 CASSRQGDSNQPQHF